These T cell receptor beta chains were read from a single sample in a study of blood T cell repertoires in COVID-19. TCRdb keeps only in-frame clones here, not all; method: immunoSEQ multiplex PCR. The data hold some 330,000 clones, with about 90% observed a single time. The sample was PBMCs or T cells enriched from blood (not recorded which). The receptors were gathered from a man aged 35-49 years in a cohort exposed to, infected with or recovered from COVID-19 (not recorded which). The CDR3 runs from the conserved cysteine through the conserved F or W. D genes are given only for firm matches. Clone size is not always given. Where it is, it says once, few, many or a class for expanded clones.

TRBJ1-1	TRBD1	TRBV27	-	CASRRTGTGSEAFF	TGTGCCAGCAGAAGAACCGGGACAGGGTCTGAAGCTTTCTTT
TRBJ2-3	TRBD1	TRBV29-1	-	CSVVFGGQGRPTQYF	TGCAGCGTTGTATTCGGCGGACAGGGTCGTCCGACGCAGTATTTT
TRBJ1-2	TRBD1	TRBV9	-	CASSARQGAFMGSGYTF	TGTGCCAGCAGCGCTAGACAGGGGGCATTTATGGGATCGGGCTACACCTTC
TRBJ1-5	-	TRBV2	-	CASSRDANQPQHF	TGTGCCAGCAGCAGGGATGCTAATCAGCCCCAGCATTTT
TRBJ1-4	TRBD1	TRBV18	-	CASSPGQTNEKLFF	TGTGCCAGCTCCCCGGGACAGACTAATGAAAAACTGTTTTTT
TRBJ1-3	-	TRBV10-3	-	CAIYQASGNTIYF	TGTGCCATATACCAGGCCTCTGGAAACACCATATATTTT
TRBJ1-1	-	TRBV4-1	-	CASRSGVGGREAFF	TGCGCCAGCAGATCCGGTGTAGGGGGACGGGAAGCTTTCTTT
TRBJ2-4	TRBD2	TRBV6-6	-	CASSYSRLADIQYF	TGTGCCAGCAGTTACTCCCGACTAGCGGACATTCAGTACTTC
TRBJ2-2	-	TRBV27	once	CASSGHLRETGELFF	TGTGCCAGCAGTGGCCATTTACGGGAAACCGGGGAGCTGTTTTTT
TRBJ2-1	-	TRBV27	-	CASSPRGLGNEQFF	TGTGCCAGCAGTCCCCGGGGGTTGGGCAATGAGCAGTTCTTC
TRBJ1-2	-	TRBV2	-	CASRVQGGGYTF	TGTGCCAGCAGAGTACAGGGCGGTGGCTACACCTTC
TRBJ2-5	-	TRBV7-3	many	CASSPGYRETQYF	TGTGCCAGCAGCCCAGGGTACCGAGAGACCCAGTACTTC
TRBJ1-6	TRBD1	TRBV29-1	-	CSARTGINSPLHF	TGCAGCGCCAGGACAGGGATTAATTCACCCCTCCACTTT
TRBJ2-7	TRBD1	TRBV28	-	CASSPAPGTGIEQYF	TGTGCCAGCAGCCCCGCCCCCGGGACAGGGATCGAGCAGTACTTC
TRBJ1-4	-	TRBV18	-	CASSLRTTTNEKLFF	TGTGCCAGCTCACTCAGGACAACAACTAATGAAAAACTGTTTTTT
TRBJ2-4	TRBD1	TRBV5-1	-	CASSQGQENIQYF	TGCGCCAGCAGCCAGGGACAGGAGAACATTCAGTACTTC
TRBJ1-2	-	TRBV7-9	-	CASSLFRQRRGGGYTF	TGTGCCAGCAGCTTGTTCCGACAGCGGCGGGGAGGAGGCTACACCTTC
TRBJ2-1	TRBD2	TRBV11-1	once	CASSPGTIHNEQFF	TGTGCCAGCAGCCCCGGGACTATCCACAATGAGCAGTTCTTC
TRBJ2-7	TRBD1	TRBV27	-	CASSSRRTGDVRLMAHEQYF	TGTGCCAGCAGTTCACGTAGGACAGGGGATGTTCGCCTAATGGCTCACGAGCAGTACTTC
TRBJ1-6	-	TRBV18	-	CASSTNEGKASPLHF	TGTGCCAGCTCGACCAATGAGGGCAAGGCTTCACCCCTCCACTTT
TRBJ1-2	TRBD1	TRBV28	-	CATQGGTAGPLYGYTF	TGTGCCACCCAGGGGGGCACAGCCGGACCCCTCTATGGCTACACCTTC
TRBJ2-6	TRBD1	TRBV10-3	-	CAISGTGGAGANVLTF	TGTGCCATCAGCGGGACAGGGGGCGCTGGGGCCAACGTCCTGACTTTC
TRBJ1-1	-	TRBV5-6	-	CASSLVPGTEAFF	TGTGCCAGCAGCTTGGTCCCAGGGACTGAAGCTTTCTTT
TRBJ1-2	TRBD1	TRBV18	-	CASSPPDRVGNGYTF	TGTGCCAGCTCACCACCAGACAGGGTTGGGAATGGCTACACCTTC
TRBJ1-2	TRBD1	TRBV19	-	CASSRDRANYGYTF	TGTGCCAGTAGCCGGGACAGAGCTAACTATGGCTACACCTTC
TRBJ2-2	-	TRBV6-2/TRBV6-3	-	CASSPGQLNTGELFF	TGTGCCAGCAGTCCGGGACAACTAAACACCGGGGAGCTGTTTTTT
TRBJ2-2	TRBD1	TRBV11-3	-	CASSFGRGRSAGELFF	TGTGCCAGCAGCTTTGGCAGGGGGCGAAGTGCCGGGGAGCTGTTTTTT
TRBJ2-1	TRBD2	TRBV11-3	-	CASSLGLAGGTRNEQFF	TGTGCCAGCAGCTTAGGACTAGCGGGAGGGACACGCAATGAGCAGTTCTTC
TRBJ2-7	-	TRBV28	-	CASSSYFALSYEQYF	TGTGCCAGCAGTTCCTATTTCGCTCTCTCCTACGAGCAGTACTTC
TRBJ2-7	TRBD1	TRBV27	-	CASSLGTELYYEQYF	TGTGCCAGCAGTCTGGGGACAGAATTATACTACGAGCAGTACTTC
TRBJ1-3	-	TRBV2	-	CASIMGQGNTIYF	TGTGCCAGCATAATGGGGCAGGGAAACACCATATATTTT
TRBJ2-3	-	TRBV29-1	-	CSVETYSTDTQYF	TGCAGCGTCGAAACGTACTCCACAGATACGCAGTATTTT
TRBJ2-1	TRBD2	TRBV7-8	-	CASSPAQVAGDGEQFF	TGTGCCAGCAGCCCAGCCCAGGTAGCGGGCGATGGAGAGCAGTTCTTC
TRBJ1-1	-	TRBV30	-	CAWRDGQTNTEAFF	TGTGCCTGGAGGGACGGACAAACTAACACTGAAGCTTTCTTT
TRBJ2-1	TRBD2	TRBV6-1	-	CASSEGLARVNEQFF	TGTGCCAGCAGTGAGGGACTAGCGAGGGTAAATGAGCAGTTCTTC
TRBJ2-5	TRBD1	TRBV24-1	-	CATSDFQDRGLETQYF	TGTGCCACCAGTGATTTTCAAGACAGGGGGCTGGAGACCCAGTACTTC
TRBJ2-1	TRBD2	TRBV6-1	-	CASSEATPTSGRLF	TGTGCCAGCAGTGAAGCCACTCCGACTAGCGGGAGACTCTTC
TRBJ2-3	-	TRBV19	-	CASSGGFAGNGADTQYF	TGTGCCAGTAGTGGAGGGTTCGCGGGAAATGGGGCAGATACGCAGTATTTT
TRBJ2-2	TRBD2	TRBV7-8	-	CASSFYGRGTGELFF	TGTGCCAGCAGCTTCTACGGGAGGGGAACCGGGGAGCTGTTTTTT
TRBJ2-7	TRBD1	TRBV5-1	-	CASSGRGQVYEQYF	TGCGCCAGCAGCGGAAGGGGACAGGTCTACGAGCAGTACTTC
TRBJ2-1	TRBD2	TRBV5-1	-	CASSPTSGVINEQFF	TGCGCCAGCAGCCCGACTAGCGGGGTCATCAATGAGCAGTTCTTC
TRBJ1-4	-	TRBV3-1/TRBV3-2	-	CASSPSGGAEKLFF	TGTGCCAGCAGCCCTTCGGGGGGTGCTGAAAAACTGTTTTTT
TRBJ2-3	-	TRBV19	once	CASSARGDTQYF	TGTGCCAGTAGTGCCCGGGGGGATACGCAGTATTTT
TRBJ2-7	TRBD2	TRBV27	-	CASSFRLTSGPLEQYF	TGTGCCAGCAGTTTTCGGCTGACTAGCGGACCTCTTGAGCAGTACTTC
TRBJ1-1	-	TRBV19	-	CASKTRDTTEAFF	TGTGCCAGTAAAACGAGGGATACCACTGAAGCTTTCTTT
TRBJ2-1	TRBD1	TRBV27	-	CASSPRDRAYNEQFF	TGTGCCAGCAGTCCCCGGGACAGGGCCTACAATGAGCAGTTCTTC
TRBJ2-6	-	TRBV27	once	CASSPGGANVLTF	TGTGCCAGCAGCCCCGGTGGGGCCAACGTCCTGACTTTC
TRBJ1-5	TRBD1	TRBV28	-	CASSGTGNQPQHF	TGTGCCAGCTCCGGGACAGGGAATCAGCCCCAGCATTTT
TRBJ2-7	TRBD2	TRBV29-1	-	CSVALAGSEYEQYF	TGCAGCGTTGCCTTAGCGGGTTCTGAGTACGAGCAGTACTTC
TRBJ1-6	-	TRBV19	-	CASSIDHISRTNSPLHF	TGTGCCAGTAGTATAGATCATATCTCCAGGACAAATTCACCCCTCCACTTT
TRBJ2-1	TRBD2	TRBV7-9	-	CASSALTSGSLGEQFF	TGTGCCAGCAGCGCCCTGACTAGCGGGAGTCTCGGTGAGCAGTTCTTC